The 14 T cell receptor beta chains presented below share a single source sample, sequenced in a study of cytomegalovirus exposure and HLA in healthy donors (dated by TCRdb to 2015 to 2018). Library creation used the immunoSEQ multiplex PCR assay. For the multiplex PCR, a mixture combining 60 forward primers for TCR Vbeta segments and 13 reverse primers for TCR Jbeta segments was used. TCRdb limited this immuneACCESS table to in-frame rearrangements with V and J called. A share of clones is missing; checked studies link under half to unresolved V genes, and the rest is unexplained. The sample table records about 140,000 clones; roughly 80% of these occur just once. The ten largest clones take up 3.5% to 5.5% of the sample. The sequencing input was PBMCs. The source of these receptors is a woman aged 40 to 50 in good health and CMV-seropositive.

This sequence joins TRBV9 and TRBJ1-5; TRBD1 is a possible D gene (6 bases). The V gene's germline CDR1 is SGDLS and CDR2 YYNGEE. The CDR3 length is 14 residues. The V end lost 3 bases, the J end lost 9 bases, and 16 bases lay between the germline ends. CDR3 sequence reads: CASSATGLGWPQHF. The CDR3 DNA sequence: TGTGCCAGCAGCGCGACAGGCTTGGGGTGGCCCCAGCATTTT. Together with reference TRBV9 and TRBJ1-5, the CDR3 gives the full variable domain: DSGVTQTPKHLITATGQRVTLRCSPRSGDLSVYWYQQSLDQGLQFLIQYYNGEERAKGNILERFSAQQFPDLHSELNLSSLELGDSALYFCASSATGLGWPQHFGDGTRLSIL.

This chain connects TRBV28 to TRBJ2-7, with 9 bases lining up with TRBD1. V lost 5 bases to trimming and J lost 7 bases; unmatched junction nucleotides: 6. The CDR3 length is 13 residues. From germline, CDR1 is MDHEN and CDR2 SYDVKM. The chain's CDR3 is CASSANRGQEQYF. The CDR3 DNA follows: TGTGCCAGCAGTGCCAACAGGGGGCAGGAGCAGTACTTC.

The chain has TRBV4-2 and TRBJ2-3, with 15 bases that match TRBD2. V lost 1 base to trimming and J lost 7 bases; unmatched junction nucleotides: 6. CDR1 LGHNA and CDR2 YNFKEQ come from the germline V gene. The CDR3 contains 17 residues. Here the CDR3 reads CASSQGTSGGAGNTQYF. CDR3 DNA: TGTGCCAGCAGCCAAGGGACTAGCGGGGGGGCCGGGAATACGCAGTATTTT.

The chain is built from TRBV5-1 and TRBJ2-7; the match to TRBD2 covers 13 bases. The trim removed 1 base at V and 0 bases at J, leaving 4 bases unmatched. In germline, CDR1 is SGHRS, CDR2 YFSETQ. This CDR3 has 17 residues. CDR3 coding DNA: TGCGCCAGCAGCTTGACTAGCGGGGGGGATACCTCCTACGAGCAGTACTTC. It yields the protein CASSLTSGGDTSYEQYF.

This rearrangement joins TRBV6-1 to TRBJ1-3; 7 bases fit TRBD1. Germline CDR1 is MNHNS and CDR2 is SASEGT. After removal of 5 bases from V and 0 bases from J, the junction contained 4 bases not matched to a gene. This CDR3 region has 15 residues. The CDR3 protein is CASSRGTASGNTIYF. CDR3 nucleotides: TGTGCCAGCAGTCGCGGGACAGCCTCTGGAAACACCATATATTTT.

The V and J genes are TRBV6-5 and TRBJ2-3; 9 nucleotides agree with TRBD2. This CDR3 contains 14 residues. The V gene's germline CDR1 is MNHEY and CDR2 SVGAGI. Trimming removed 6 bases from V and 4 bases from J; junction bases left unmatched: 5. CDR3 region: CASRTSGAPDTQYF. The CDR3 nucleotides read TGTGCCAGCAGGACTAGCGGAGCCCCAGATACGCAGTATTTT.

This clone was seen just once. V and J are TRBV7-2 and TRBJ2-7; 7 nucleotides line up with TRBD2. The V gene's germline CDR1 is SGHTA and CDR2 FQGNSA. The CDR3 sequence is 15 residues long. Germline trimming cut 2 bases from V and 4 bases from J; bases unmatched to any gene: 8. This chain's CDR3 is CASSLLGGSLYEQYF. As DNA, the CDR3 is TGTGCCAGCAGCTTACTCGGCGGGAGTTTATACGAGCAGTACTTC.

V gene TRBV19 combines with J gene TRBJ2-7; possibly TRBD2 for D (5 bases). The CDR3 has 11 amino acids. The germline V gene has CDR1 LNHDA and CDR2 SQIVND (reference sequence). The V and J ends lost 5 bases and 9 bases respectively, with 11 bases between them. The CDR3 reads CASSPTIWQYF. The DNA for the CDR3 is TGTGCCAGTAGTCCGACTATCTGGCAGTACTTC.

The CDR3 region has the DNA TGCGCCAGCAGCTTGGGGAGTCTAGCGGGAGATAATGAGCAGTTCTTC. Translated: CASSLGSLAGDNEQFF. J is TRBJ2-1 and V is TRBV5-1, with 10 nucleotides matching TRBD2. The ends lost 0 bases at V and 7 bases at J; junction bases unmatched: 7. CDR1 is SGHRS and CDR2 is YFSETQ in the germline V gene. The CDR3 is made up of 16 amino acids.

This sequence joins TRBV5-1 and TRBJ1-6; the match to TRBD1 covers 7 bases. Germline trimming cut 0 bases from V and 7 bases from J; bases unmatched to any gene: 7. The CDR3 spans 16 residues. Looked up from germline, CDR1 is SGHRS and CDR2 is YFSETQ. CDR3 nucleotide sequence: TGCGCCAGCAGCTTGGACCGCAGGGGGATGAATTCACCCCTCCACTTT. It translates to CASSLDRRGMNSPLHF.

This clone was observed a single time. This CDR3 is CAIVGAGAGQPQHF. DNA of the CDR3: TGTGCCATCGTGGGCGCGGGGGCTGGCCAGCCCCAGCATTTT. The chain has TRBV27 and TRBJ1-5, with a tentative D call TRBD1 (6 bases). In germline, CDR1 is MNHEY, CDR2 SMNVEV (reference sequence). The CDR3 is 14 residues long. Trimming removed 10 bases from V and 7 bases from J, with 20 bases in between.

The gene calls are TRBV28 and TRBJ1-5, with 7 bases aligning to TRBD1. Germline V CDR1 and CDR2: MDHEN, SYDVKM. This CDR3 is 15 amino acids long. The junction had 5 bases not matched to a gene; V was cut back by 6 bases and J by 0 bases. This CDR3 reads CASSTGDNSNQPQHF. CDR3 coding DNA: TGTGCCAGCAGCACAGGGGATAATAGCAATCAGCCCCAGCATTTT.

The chain employs TRBV30 and TRBJ1-1, with D uncertain. The germline V and J ends were trimmed by 3 bases and 7 bases, with 9 bases remaining between them. CDR3 length: 11 amino acids. Germline assignment: CDR1 GTSNPN and CDR2 SVGIG (reference sequence). CDR3 in amino acids: CAWSVEGEAFF. Here the CDR3 DNA reads TGTGCCTGGAGCGTCGAGGGTGAAGCTTTCTTT.

V and J are TRBV6-5 and TRBJ1-1; D unresolved. Trimming took off 2 bases at V and 3 bases at J, with 16 bases between the two ends. Germline lookup yields CDR1 MNHEY and CDR2 SVGAGI. The CDR3 runs 16 residues. CDR3 DNA sequence: TGTGCCAGCAGTTACGGGCCTCCCGATGGGTACACTGAAGCTTTCTTT. It specifies CASSYGPPDGYTEAFF.